These T cell receptor beta chains were read from a single sample in a study of neurological immune-mediated disorders. TCRdb ran MiXCR on the 5' RACE reads and lists one entry per CDR3 protein. This table holds about 89,000 distinct CDR3 sequences, approximately 2.4% found once. The material sequenced was PBMCs. These receptors were taken from a woman aged 25 to 39 with multiple sclerosis. Both conserved end residues are part of each CDR3. The D gene is left open where the match is weak. Size is stated as once, few, many, or a class for an expanded clone.

- | many | TRBJ1-1 | TRBV20-1 | CSARVGAEAFF | TGCAGTGCTAGAGTCGGCGCTGAAGCTTTCTTT
- | many | TRBJ2-1 | TRBV14 | CASSPSIPDSPGFF | TGTGCCAGCAGTCCAAGTATTCCTGACAGCCCGGGGTTCTTC
TRBD1 | many | TRBJ1-2 | TRBV4-3 | CASSLQGFGGYTF | TGCGCCAGCAGCCTACAGGGGTTCGGTGGCTACACCTTC
- | many | TRBJ2-1 | TRBV20-1 | CSARDPTTPRHNNEQFF | TGCAGTGCTAGAGATCCCACGACTCCTCGGCATAACAATGAGCAGTTCTTC
- | many | TRBJ1-6 | TRBV7-6 | CASSFTSGRNSPLHF | TGTGCCAGCAGCTTTACGTCCGGCCGGAATTCACCCCTCCACTTT
- | many | TRBJ1-3 | TRBV20-1 | CSASPSPEASGNTIYF | TGCAGTGCTAGCCCATCCCCAGAAGCCTCTGGAAACACCATATATTTT
- | many | TRBJ2-1 | TRBV28 | CATIGGGPNNEQFF | TGTGCCACCATAGGCGGGGGCCCAAACAATGAGCAGTTCTTC
- | many | TRBJ1-3 | TRBV6-6 | CASSYSPLPSSGNTIYF | TGTGCCAGCAGTTACTCTCCGTTACCAAGCTCTGGAAACACCATATATTTT
- | many | TRBJ1-1 | TRBV20-1 | CSAREGSTEAFF | TGCAGTGCTAGAGAAGGCAGCACTGAAGCTTTCTTT
- | many | TRBJ2-5 | TRBV20-1 | CSAARDDSYQETQYF | TGCAGTGCTGCAAGGGACGATTCGTACCAAGAGACCCAGTACTTC
- | many | TRBJ1-4 | TRBV12-3/TRBV12-4 | CASSPLTTDKLFF | TGTGCCAGCAGCCCCCTCACGACGGATAAACTGTTTTTT
- | many | TRBJ2-2 | TRBV6-6 | CASRPPQAGELFF | TGTGCCAGCAGACCCCCACAGGCCGGGGAGCTGTTTTTT
- | many | TRBJ1-1 | TRBV12-3/TRBV12-4 | CASSSSGNTEAFF | TGTGCCAGCAGTTCCTCTGGGAACACTGAAGCTTTCTTT
- | many | TRBJ1-2 | TRBV4-2 | CASSPSGGGYGYTF | TGTGCCAGCAGCCCTTCTGGGGGAGGCTATGGCTACACCTTC
- | many | TRBJ1-2 | TRBV5-1 | CASSLLVGGGYTF | TGCGCCAGCAGCTTGCTTGTAGGAGGTGGCTACACCTTC
- | many | TRBJ1-5 | TRBV7-8 | CASNLLGSGNQPQHF | TGTGCCAGCAACTTACTGGGGAGCGGCAATCAGCCCCAGCATTTT
- | many | TRBJ2-7 | TRBV28 | CASSSRRYEQYF | TGTGCCAGCAGTAGCCGACGGTACGAGCAGTACTTC
- | many | TRBJ2-3 | TRBV18 | CASSYGLTTDTQYF | TGTGCCAGCTCATATGGACTCACCACAGATACGCAGTATTTT
- | many | TRBJ2-7 | TRBV15 | CATSISYREYEQYF | TGTGCCACCAGCATTAGTTACCGGGAATACGAGCAGTACTTC
- | many | TRBJ1-2 | TRBV2 | CASRPGLEGTYGYTF | TGTGCCAGCAGGCCCGGGTTAGAGGGAACATATGGCTACACCTTC
- | many | TRBJ1-5 | TRBV29-1 | CSVDMGGNQPQHF | TGCAGCGTTGATATGGGGGGGAATCAGCCCCAGCATTTT
TRBD2 | many | TRBJ2-1 | TRBV20-1 | CSARDRASGRSSYNEQFF | TGCAGTGCTAGAGATCGCGCTAGCGGGAGAAGCTCCTACAATGAGCAGTTCTTC
- | many | TRBJ2-4 | TRBV19 | CASRTGNIQYF | TGTGCCAGTAGGACAGGAAACATTCAGTACTTC
TRBD2 | many | TRBJ2-5 | TRBV7-3 | CASSSGVAGGQETQYF | TGTGCCAGCAGTTCGGGGGTAGCGGGGGGCCAAGAGACCCAGTACTTC
TRBD1 | many | TRBJ2-7 | TRBV15 | CATTRTGEYEQYF | TGTGCCACCACAAGGACAGGGGAATACGAGCAGTACTTC
- | many | TRBJ1-1 | TRBV5-1 | CASSLEAGDTEAFF | TGCGCCAGCAGCTTGGAGGCGGGGGACACTGAAGCTTTCTTT
- | many | TRBJ1-5 | TRBV6-2/TRBV6-3 | CASSYLPSDQPQHF | TGTGCCAGCAGTTATCTACCATCGGATCAGCCCCAGCATTTT
- | many | TRBJ2-1 | TRBV5-1 | CASSPAGKVTYNEQFF | TGCGCCAGCAGTCCCGCGGGGAAGGTTACCTACAATGAGCAGTTCTTC
- | few | TRBJ2-7 | TRBV20-1 | CSDPGKGEWEQYF | TGCAGTGACCCGGGAAAGGGGGAGTGGGAGCAGTACTTC
- | many | TRBJ2-1 | TRBV20-1 | CSAKHPDSHNEQFF | TGCAGTGCTAAGCATCCGGACTCCCACAATGAGCAGTTCTTC
- | many | TRBJ2-1 | TRBV6-5 | CASSYSGYKSSYNEQFF | TGTGCCAGCAGTTACTCGGGCTACAAGAGCTCCTACAATGAGCAGTTCTTC
- | many | TRBJ2-6 | TRBV6-2/TRBV6-3 | CASSEDSSGANVLTF | TGTGCCAGCAGTGAGGACAGCTCTGGGGCCAACGTCCTGACTTTC
- | many | TRBJ1-1 | TRBV20-1 | CSARGQLQGLNTEAFF | TGCAGTGCTAGAGGCCAACTCCAGGGACTGAACACTGAAGCTTTCTTT
- | many | TRBJ1-5 | TRBV28 | CASRARDNNQPQHF | TGTGCCAGCAGGGCCAGGGATAACAATCAGCCCCAGCATTTT
- | many | TRBJ2-1 | TRBV11-2 | CASSLAANEQFF | TGTGCCAGCAGCTTAGCCGCAAATGAGCAGTTCTTC
- | many | TRBJ1-5 | TRBV5-1 | CASSLGDNLGQPQHF | TGCGCCAGCAGCTTGGGAGATAATCTGGGGCAGCCCCAGCATTTT
- | many | TRBJ1-5 | TRBV6-6 | CASSPPQGGQPQHF | TGTGCCAGCAGCCCTCCTCAGGGTGGACAGCCCCAGCATTTT
- | many | TRBJ2-3 | TRBV12-3/TRBV12-4 | CASRPVTDTQYF | TGTGCCAGCAGACCTGTCACAGATACGCAGTATTTT
- | many | TRBJ2-7 | TRBV12-3/TRBV12-4 | CASSPGGEQYF | TGTGCCAGCAGCCCCGGGGGCGAGCAGTACTTC
- | many | TRBJ2-3 | TRBV12-3/TRBV12-4 | CASSRPGTDTQYF | TGTGCCAGCAGTCGACCCGGCACAGATACGCAGTATTTT
TRBD1 | few | TRBJ1-1 | TRBV2 | CASSSQGGVTEAFF | TGTGCCAGCAGTAGTCAGGGGGGGGTCACTGAAGCTTTCTTT
- | many | TRBJ2-3 | TRBV5-1 | CASSLGPSVTSDTQYF | TGCGCCAGCAGCTTGGGCCCTAGCGTAACATCGGATACGCAGTATTTT
- | many | TRBJ1-5 | TRBV7-2 | CASSLALAGVSQPQHF | TGTGCCAGCAGCTTAGCGCTGGCAGGGGTGAGTCAGCCCCAGCATTTT
- | many | TRBJ1-5 | TRBV20-1 | CSAGDHRWEQPQHF | TGCAGTGCTGGAGACCACAGGTGGGAGCAGCCCCAGCATTTT
- | many | TRBJ1-1 | TRBV12-3/TRBV12-4 | CASSPQPGEAFF | TGTGCCAGCAGTCCCCAACCGGGAGAAGCTTTCTTT
- | many | TRBJ1-2 | TRBV12-3/TRBV12-4 | CASSLTGLGYTF | TGTGCCAGCAGTTTGACAGGACTTGGCTACACCTTC
TRBD1 | many | TRBJ1-2 | TRBV6-6 | CASSLAGGVGYTF | TGTGCCAGCAGTCTCGCAGGGGGCGTTGGCTACACCTTC
- | many | TRBJ2-1 | TRBV5-1 | CASSLAGAVNEQFF | TGCGCCAGCAGCTTGGCGGGAGCGGTCAATGAGCAGTTCTTC
TRBD1 | many | TRBJ1-1 | TRBV2 | CASKGQGTPEAFF | TGTGCCAGCAAAGGACAGGGGACCCCTGAAGCTTTCTTT